This is a list of T cell receptor beta chains from one sample in a study of OX40 agonist ivuxolimab in advanced cancers. Method: immunoSEQ multiplex PCR; TCRdb's copy keeps in-frame clones and lacks some. The profile covers several thousand clones, with about 85% appearing a single time and approximately 16% taken by the ten largest. The specimen was CD4+ or CD8+ T cells sorted from blood, collected in a trial of the OX40 agonist ivuxolimab. All receptors come from an adult with an advanced solid tumor such as melanoma, head and neck, liver or kidney cancer. Both conserved end residues are trimmed from each CDR3.

>TRBV11-2|TRBJ1-3
ASSLVAETTSGNTIY
>TRBV4-3|TRBJ2-5
ASSHGLAGGETQY
>TRBV19|TRBJ1-1
ASSDRSWTEAF
>TRBV27|TRBJ2-7
ASSYGRLAGAYEQY
>TRBV6-1|TRBJ2-7
ASSVAADSYEQY
>TRBV28|TRBJ2-7
ASSFWGSSYEQY
>TRBV16|TRBJ2-7
ASSQYEGLSYEQY
>TRBV6-5|TRBJ1-6
ASSWDRGNSPLH
>TRBV5-4|TRBJ2-7
ASSGGAYEQY
>TRBV7-8|TRBJ1-1
ASSLHPGDTEAF
>TRBV15|TRBJ1-5
ATSRETLNQPQH
>TRBV30|TRBJ2-7
AWSGILDIGEQY
>TRBV4-3|TRBJ2-1
ASSQDITNYNEQF
>TRBV7-8|TRBJ2-3
ASSPLSRETQY
>TRBV28|TRBJ2-5
ASSFTPRTSGNQETQY
>TRBV2|TRBJ1-2
ASSQRAINYGYT
>TRBV19|TRBJ1-4
ASSMGYRTTNEKLF
>TRBV7-9|TRBJ2-2
ASSLPGQGHTGELF
>TRBV11-2|TRBJ2-1
ASSLGLYNEQF
>TRBV7-2|TRBJ1-3
ASSLRGLQGNTIY
>TRBV7-9|TRBJ2-2
ASSLRQGVNTGELF
>TRBV5-5|TRBJ1-5
ASSRTGNQPQH
>TRBV5-1|TRBJ1-2
ASSFLPVRDNYGYT
>TRBV7-9|TRBJ1-3
ASEGGSGNTIY
>TRBV2|TRBJ1-1
ASTGTENPMNTEAF
>TRBV7-9|TRBJ2-5
ASSLQETQY
>TRBV9|TRBJ2-1
ASSVASGKTLEVDEQF
>TRBV7-3|TRBJ2-1
ASSLDSLHNEQF
>TRBV7-9|TRBJ2-1
ASTPGAATGAYEQF
>TRBV18|TRBJ1-1
ASLMGTGNTEAF
>TRBV6-1|TRBJ2-7
ASRGDRSREQY
>TRBV11-2|TRBJ1-5
ASSRTGDGNQPQH
>TRBV10-3|TRBJ2-2
AISESGRDTGELF
>TRBV7-2|TRBJ2-2
ASSLRQAVGNTGELF
>TRBV28|TRBJ2-7
ASSWTGTGAEQY
>TRBV28|TRBJ2-3
ASSLAGEGRNTDTQY
>TRBV16|TRBJ1-1
ASSQSRVTEAF
>TRBV5-6|TRBJ1-1
ASSLGAGANTEAF
>TRBV29-1|TRBJ2-1
SVERQGRSYNEQF
>TRBV11-1|TRBJ1-5
ASSRSIVNRGENQPQH
>TRBV2|TRBJ2-1
ASSHRTSGGGNEQF
>TRBV7-9|TRBJ1-2
ASSLDRGEGYT
>TRBV27|TRBJ1-5
ASSLSGVFQPQH
>TRBV5-6|TRBJ1-5
ASSPSNGQPQH
>TRBV19|TRBJ2-1
ASTGLAGHEQF
>TRBV5-1|TRBJ1-3
ASSFGDRGNSGNTIY
>TRBV23-1|TRBJ1-2
ASSLVQQNYGYT
>TRBV4-3|TRBJ2-5
ASSPGRDNQETQY
>TRBV27|TRBJ1-2
ASRPSREGGYT
>TRBV4-1|TRBJ1-2
ASSQGTVYGYT
>TRBV19|TRBJ1-1
ASSIIGYTEAF
>TRBV15|TRBJ1-3
ATSRDRASLRTGNTIY
>TRBV25-1|TRBJ1-2
ASSCFPPGRAYGYT
>TRBV7-6|TRBJ1-5
ASSPMGGGSNQPQH
>TRBV28|TRBJ2-1
ASSRTGSAYNEQF